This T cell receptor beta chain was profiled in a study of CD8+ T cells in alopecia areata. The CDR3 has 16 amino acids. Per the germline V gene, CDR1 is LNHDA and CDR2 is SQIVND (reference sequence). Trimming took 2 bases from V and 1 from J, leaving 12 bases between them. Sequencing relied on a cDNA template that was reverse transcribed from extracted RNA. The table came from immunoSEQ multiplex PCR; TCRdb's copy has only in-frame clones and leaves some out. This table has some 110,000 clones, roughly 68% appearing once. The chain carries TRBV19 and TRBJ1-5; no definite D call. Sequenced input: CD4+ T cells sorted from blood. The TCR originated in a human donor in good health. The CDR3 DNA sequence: TGTGCCAGTAGTATAAACTTGGGAATCAGCAATCAGCCCCAGCATTTT. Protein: CASSINLGISNQPQHF.